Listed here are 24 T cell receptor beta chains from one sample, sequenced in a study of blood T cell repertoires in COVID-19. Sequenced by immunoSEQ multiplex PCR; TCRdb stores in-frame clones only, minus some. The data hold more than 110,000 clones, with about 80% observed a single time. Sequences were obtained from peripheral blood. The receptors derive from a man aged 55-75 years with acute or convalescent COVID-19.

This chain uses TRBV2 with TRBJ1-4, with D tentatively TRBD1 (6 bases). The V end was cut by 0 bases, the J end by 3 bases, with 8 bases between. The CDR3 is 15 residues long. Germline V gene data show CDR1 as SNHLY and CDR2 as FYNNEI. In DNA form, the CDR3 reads TGTGCCAGCAGTGAAGCGGGGGCTTCTAATGAAAAACTGTTTTTT. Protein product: CASSEAGASNEKLFF.

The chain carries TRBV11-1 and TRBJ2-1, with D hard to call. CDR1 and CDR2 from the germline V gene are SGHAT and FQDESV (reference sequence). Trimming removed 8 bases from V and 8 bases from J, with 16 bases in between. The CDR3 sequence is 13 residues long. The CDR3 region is CASRTPPMYEQFF. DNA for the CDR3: TGTGCCAGCCGCACACCTCCGATGTATGAGCAGTTCTTC. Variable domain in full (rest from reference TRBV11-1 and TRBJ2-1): EAEVAQSPRYKITEKSQAVAFWCDPISGHATLYWYRQILGQGPELLVQFQDESVVDDSQLPKDRFSAERLKGVDSTLKIQPAELGDSAMYLCASRTPPMYEQFFGPGTRLTVL.

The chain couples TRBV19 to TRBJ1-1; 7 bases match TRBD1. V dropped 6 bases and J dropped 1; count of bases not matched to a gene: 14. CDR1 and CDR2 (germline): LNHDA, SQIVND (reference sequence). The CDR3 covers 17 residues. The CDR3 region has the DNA TGTGCCAGTAGAGAATACAGGGGTACCTTGGGGAACACTGAAGCTTTCTTT. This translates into CASREYRGTLGNTEAFF.

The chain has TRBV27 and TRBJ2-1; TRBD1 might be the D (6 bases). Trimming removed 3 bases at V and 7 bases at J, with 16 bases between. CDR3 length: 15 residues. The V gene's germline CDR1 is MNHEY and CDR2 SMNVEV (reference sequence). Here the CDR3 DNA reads TGTGCCAGCAGTTTCCCACTACAGGGCCGGAATGAGCAGTTCTTC. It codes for CASSFPLQGRNEQFF.

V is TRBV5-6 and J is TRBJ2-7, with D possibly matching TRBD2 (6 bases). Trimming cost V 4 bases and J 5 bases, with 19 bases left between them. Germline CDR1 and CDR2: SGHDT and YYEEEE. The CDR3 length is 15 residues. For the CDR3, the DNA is TGTGCCAGCAGCCCCGACGGGACTGCCATCCACGAGCAGTACTTC. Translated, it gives CASSPDGTAIHEQYF.

The CDR3 reads CASSLGSGTEAFF. The CDR3 DNA follows: TGCGCCAGCAGCTTGGGATCGGGAACTGAAGCTTTCTTT. This chain connects TRBV5-1 to TRBJ1-1; D gene uncertain. The CDR3 covers 13 residues. Trimming shortened V by 0 bases and J by 5 bases, and 8 bases separated the two germline ends. Germline V lookup: CDR1 SGHRS, CDR2 YFSETQ.

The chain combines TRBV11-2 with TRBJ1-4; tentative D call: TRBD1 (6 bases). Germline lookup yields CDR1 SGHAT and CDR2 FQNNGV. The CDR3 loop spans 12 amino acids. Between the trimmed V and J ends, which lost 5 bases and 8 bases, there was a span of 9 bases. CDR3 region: CASSQGYEKLFF. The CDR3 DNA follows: TGTGCCAGCAGCCAGGGGTACGAAAAACTGTTTTTT.

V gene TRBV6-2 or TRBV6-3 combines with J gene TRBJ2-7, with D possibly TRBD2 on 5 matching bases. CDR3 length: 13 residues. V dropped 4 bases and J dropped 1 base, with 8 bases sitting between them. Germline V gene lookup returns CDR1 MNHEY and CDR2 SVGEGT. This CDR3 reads CASSSGESYEQYF. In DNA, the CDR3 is TGTGCCAGCAGTTCCGGGGAATCCTACGAGCAGTACTTC.

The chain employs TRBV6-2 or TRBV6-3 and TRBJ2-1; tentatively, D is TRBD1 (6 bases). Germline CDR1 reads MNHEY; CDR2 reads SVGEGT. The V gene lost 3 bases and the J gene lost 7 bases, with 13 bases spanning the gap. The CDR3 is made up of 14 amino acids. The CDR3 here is CASSYYNRANEQFF. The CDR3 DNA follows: TGTGCCAGCAGTTATTATAACAGGGCAAATGAGCAGTTCTTC.

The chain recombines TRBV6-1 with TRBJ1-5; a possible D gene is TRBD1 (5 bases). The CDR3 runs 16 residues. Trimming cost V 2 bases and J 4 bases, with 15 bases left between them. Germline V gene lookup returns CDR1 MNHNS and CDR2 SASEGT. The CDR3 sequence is CASSERSGSGNQPQHF. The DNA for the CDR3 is TGTGCCAGCAGTGAACGGAGCGGGTCAGGGAATCAGCCCCAGCATTTT.

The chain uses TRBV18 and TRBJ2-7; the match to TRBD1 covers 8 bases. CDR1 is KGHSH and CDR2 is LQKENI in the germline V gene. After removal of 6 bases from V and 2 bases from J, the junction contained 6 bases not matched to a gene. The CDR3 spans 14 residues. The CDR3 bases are TGTGCCAGCTCTCAGGGGGCCGTAACCTACGAGCAGTACTTC. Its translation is CASSQGAVTYEQYF. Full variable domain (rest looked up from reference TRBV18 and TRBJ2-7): NAGVMQNPRHLVRRRGQEARLRCSPMKGHSHVYWYRQLPEEGLKFMVYLQKENIIDESGMPKERFSAEFPKEGPSILRIQQVVRGDSAAYFCASSQGAVTYEQYFGPGTRLTVT.

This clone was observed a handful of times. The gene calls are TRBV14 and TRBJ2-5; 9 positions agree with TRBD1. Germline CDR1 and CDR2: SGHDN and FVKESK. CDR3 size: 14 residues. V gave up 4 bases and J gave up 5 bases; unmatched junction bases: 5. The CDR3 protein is CASSPGQGRETQYF. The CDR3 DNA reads TGTGCCAGCAGCCCGGGACAGGGTCGCGAGACCCAGTACTTC.

CDR3 DNA sequence: TGTGCCAGCAGCCTAGACCCAGGGGGCTCTGGGGCCAACGTCCTGACTTTC. Translating gives CASSLDPGGSGANVLTF. The V call is TRBV3-1 (or the pseudogene TRBV3-2), the J call TRBJ2-6; 7 nucleotides agree with TRBD1. Germline loops: CDR1 LGHDT, CDR2 YNNKEL (reference sequence). V shed 4 bases and J 0 bases; nucleotides not matched to a gene: 6. CDR3 length: 17 residues.

CDR3 coding DNA: TGTGCCAGCAGCGTAGATGTAAGCAATCAGCCCCAGCATTTT. This codes for CASSVDVSNQPQHF. J is TRBJ1-5 and V is TRBV9; D unresolved. V lost 0 bases and J lost 1, with 5 bases in between. Germline loops: CDR1 SGDLS, CDR2 YYNGEE. The CDR3 length is 14 residues.

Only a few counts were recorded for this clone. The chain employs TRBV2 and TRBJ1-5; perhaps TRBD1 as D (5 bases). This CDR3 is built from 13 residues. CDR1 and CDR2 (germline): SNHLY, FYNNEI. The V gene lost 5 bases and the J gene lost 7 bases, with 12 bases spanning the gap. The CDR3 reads CASSLFGGQPQHF. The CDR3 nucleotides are TGTGCCAGCAGTTTATTCGGGGGGCAGCCCCAGCATTTT.

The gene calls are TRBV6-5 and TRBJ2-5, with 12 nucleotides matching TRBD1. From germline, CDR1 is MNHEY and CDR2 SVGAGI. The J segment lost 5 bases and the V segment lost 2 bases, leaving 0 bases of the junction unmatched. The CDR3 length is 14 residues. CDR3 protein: CASSYGTGGETQYF. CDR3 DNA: TGTGCCAGCAGTTACGGGACAGGGGGCGAGACCCAGTACTTC.

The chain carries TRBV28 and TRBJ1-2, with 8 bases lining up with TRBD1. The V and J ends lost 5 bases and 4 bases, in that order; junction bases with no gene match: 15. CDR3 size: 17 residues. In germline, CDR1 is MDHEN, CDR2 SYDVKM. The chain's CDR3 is CASSRGEPGQAFYGYTF. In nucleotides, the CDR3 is TGTGCCAGCAGTAGGGGGGAACCGGGACAGGCTTTCTATGGCTACACCTTC.

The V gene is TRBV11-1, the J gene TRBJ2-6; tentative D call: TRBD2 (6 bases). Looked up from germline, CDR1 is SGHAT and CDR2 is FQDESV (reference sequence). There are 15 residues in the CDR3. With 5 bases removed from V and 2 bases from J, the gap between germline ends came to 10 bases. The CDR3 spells CASSRGWAGANVLTF. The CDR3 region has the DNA TGTGCCAGCAGCCGGGGGTGGGCTGGGGCCAACGTCCTGACTTTC.

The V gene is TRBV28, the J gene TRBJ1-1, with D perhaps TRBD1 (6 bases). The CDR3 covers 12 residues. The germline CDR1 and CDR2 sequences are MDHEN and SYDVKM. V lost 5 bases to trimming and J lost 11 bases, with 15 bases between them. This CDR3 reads CASSLLGGAAFF. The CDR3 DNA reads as TGTGCCAGCAGTCTCCTCGGGGGGGCGGCTTTCTTT.

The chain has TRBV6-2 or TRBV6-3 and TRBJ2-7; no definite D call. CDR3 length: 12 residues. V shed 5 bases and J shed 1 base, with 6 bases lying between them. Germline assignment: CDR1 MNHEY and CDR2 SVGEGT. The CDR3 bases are TGTGCCAGCAGTACAGTTTCCTACGAGCAGTACTTC. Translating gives CASSTVSYEQYF.

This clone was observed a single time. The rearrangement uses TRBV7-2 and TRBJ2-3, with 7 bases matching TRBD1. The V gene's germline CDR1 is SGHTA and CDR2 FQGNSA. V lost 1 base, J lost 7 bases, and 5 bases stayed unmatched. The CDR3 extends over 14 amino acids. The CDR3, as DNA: TGTGCCAGCAGCTTAGACAGGGGAAGGAATACGCAGTATTTT. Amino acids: CASSLDRGRNTQYF.

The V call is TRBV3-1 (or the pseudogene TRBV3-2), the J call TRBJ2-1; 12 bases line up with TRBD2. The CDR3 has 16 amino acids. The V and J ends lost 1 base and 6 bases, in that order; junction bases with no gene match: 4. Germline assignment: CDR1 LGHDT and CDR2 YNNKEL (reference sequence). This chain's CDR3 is CASSQGLAGVGNEQFF. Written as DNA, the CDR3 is TGTGCCAGCAGCCAAGGACTAGCGGGAGTTGGCAATGAGCAGTTCTTC.

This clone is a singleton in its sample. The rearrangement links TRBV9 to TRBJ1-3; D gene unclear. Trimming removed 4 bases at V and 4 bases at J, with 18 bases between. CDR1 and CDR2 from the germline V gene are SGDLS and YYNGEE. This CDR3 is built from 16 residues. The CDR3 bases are TGTGCCAGCAGCCCCTTGAGGGAGTCGCAAGGAAACACCATATATTTT. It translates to CASSPLRESQGNTIYF.

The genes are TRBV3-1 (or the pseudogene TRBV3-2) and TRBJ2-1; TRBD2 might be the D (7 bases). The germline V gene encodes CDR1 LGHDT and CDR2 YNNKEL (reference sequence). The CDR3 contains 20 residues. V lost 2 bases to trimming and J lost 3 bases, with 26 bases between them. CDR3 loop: CASSQLQGGVSAGVYNEQFF. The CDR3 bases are TGTGCCAGCAGCCAATTACAGGGAGGGGTATCAGCGGGCGTCTACAATGAGCAGTTCTTC.